This is a list of T cell receptor beta chains from one sample in a study of CD8 T cells in ankylosing spondylitis. Using its own MiXCR run on the 5' RACE reads, TCRdb lists one record per CDR3 protein. Found here are 700,000 to 1,000,000 distinct CDR3 sequences, about 12% of them singletons; the top ten hold around 0.51%. The sequenced material came from blood, either unsorted or a sorted T cell fraction (not recorded which). The receptors here all came from a male donor with ankylosing spondylitis. Each CDR3 is given with its conserved first and last residue. Each record gives: D gene, J gene, V gene, clone size, CDR3 protein, CDR3 DNA. The D gene is left open where the match is weak. Only some rows state a clone size, as once, few, many or a class for expanded clones.

d_gene: NA
j_gene: TRBJ2-5
v_gene: TRBV7-2
abundance: many
CDR3aa: CASSLTFPSRWETQYF
CDR3nt: TGTGCCAGCAGCTTGACCTTCCCCAGCCGCTGGGAGACCCAGTACTTC

d_gene: NA
j_gene: TRBJ2-7
v_gene: TRBV20-1
abundance: many
CDR3aa: CSARDVISYEQYF
CDR3nt: TGCAGTGCTAGAGACGTGATCAGCTACGAGCAGTACTTC

d_gene: NA
j_gene: TRBJ1-5
v_gene: TRBV30
abundance: NA
CDR3aa: CAWSKTGINQPQHF
CDR3nt: TGTGCCTGGAGTAAGACAGGTATTAACCAGCCCCAGCATTTT

d_gene: NA
j_gene: TRBJ1-4
v_gene: TRBV6-2/TRBV6-3
abundance: NA
CDR3aa: CASSYPRTANEKLFF
CDR3nt: TGTGCCAGCAGTTATCCCCGGACAGCGAATGAAAAACTGTTTTTT

d_gene: TRBD2
j_gene: TRBJ2-1
v_gene: TRBV6-1
abundance: NA
CDR3aa: CASDPRGGPHEQFF
CDR3nt: TGTGCCAGTGATCCCCGGGGGGGCCCTCATGAGCAGTTCTTC

d_gene: NA
j_gene: TRBJ1-2
v_gene: TRBV20-1
abundance: few
CDR3aa: CSVYGNYGYTF
CDR3nt: TGCAGTGTTTACGGGAACTATGGCTACACCTTC

d_gene: NA
j_gene: TRBJ1-3
v_gene: TRBV5-1
abundance: few
CDR3aa: CASAGGAGPGNTIYF
CDR3nt: TGCGCCAGCGCTGGTGGGGCCGGGCCTGGAAACACCATATATTTT

d_gene: TRBD2
j_gene: TRBJ2-1
v_gene: TRBV7-2
abundance: few
CDR3aa: CASSLLPRGVEQFF
CDR3nt: TGTGCCAGCAGCTTACTTCCGCGGGGGGTTGAGCAGTTCTTC

d_gene: TRBD2
j_gene: TRBJ2-2
v_gene: TRBV5-1
abundance: NA
CDR3aa: CASSFLGGFTGELFF
CDR3nt: TGCGCCAGCAGCTTCTTGGGGGGGTTCACCGGGGAGCTGTTTTTT

d_gene: TRBD1
j_gene: TRBJ1-2
v_gene: TRBV6-1
abundance: NA
CDR3aa: CASSEGGQIYGYTF
CDR3nt: TGTGCCAGCAGTGAAGGGGGACAGATCTATGGCTACACCTTC

d_gene: NA
j_gene: TRBJ1-5
v_gene: TRBV7-9
abundance: few
CDR3aa: CASTLGQNQPQHF
CDR3nt: TGTGCCAGCACCCTAGGACAGAATCAGCCCCAGCATTTT

d_gene: NA
j_gene: TRBJ2-7
v_gene: TRBV7-2
abundance: NA
CDR3aa: CASSLRRGTEQYF
CDR3nt: TGTGCCAGCAGCTTAAGACGGGGCACCGAGCAGTACTTC

d_gene: TRBD2
j_gene: TRBJ2-3
v_gene: TRBV20-1
abundance: many
CDR3aa: CSASGGGFYTQYF
CDR3nt: TGCAGTGCTAGCGGGGGGGGCTTCTATACGCAGTATTTT

d_gene: NA
j_gene: TRBJ2-3
v_gene: TRBV7-2
abundance: NA
CDR3aa: CASTSSLTSTDTQYF
CDR3nt: TGTGCCAGCACCTCGAGCTTAACTAGCACAGATACGCAGTATTTT

d_gene: TRBD2
j_gene: TRBJ2-3
v_gene: TRBV20-1
abundance: few
CDR3aa: CSAHPAGGRPDTQYF
CDR3nt: TGCAGTGCTCATCCAGCGGGGGGGCGCCCAGATACGCAGTATTTT

d_gene: TRBD2
j_gene: TRBJ2-1
v_gene: TRBV7-2
abundance: few
CDR3aa: CASSLSLAGAEQFF
CDR3nt: TGTGCCAGCAGCTTGTCACTAGCGGGGGCTGAGCAGTTCTTC

d_gene: NA
j_gene: TRBJ2-4
v_gene: TRBV12-3/TRBV12-4
abundance: few
CDR3aa: CASSQAGNAKNIQYF
CDR3nt: TGTGCCAGCAGCCAAGCCGGTAATGCCAAAAACATTCAGTACTTC

d_gene: NA
j_gene: TRBJ2-3
v_gene: TRBV20-1
abundance: few
CDR3aa: CSARGSEEPTDTQYF
CDR3nt: TGCAGTGCTAGAGGTAGCGAGGAACCCACAGATACGCAGTATTTT

d_gene: TRBD2
j_gene: TRBJ2-1
v_gene: TRBV7-2
abundance: NA
CDR3aa: CASSYRNVAGGYRGFF
CDR3nt: TGTGCCAGCAGCTACCGGAACGTAGCGGGAGGGTATAGGGGGTTCTTC

d_gene: NA
j_gene: TRBJ1-2
v_gene: TRBV5-1
abundance: few
CDR3aa: CASSSSGDLRAAYGYTF
CDR3nt: TGCGCCAGCAGCTCTTCAGGGGACCTGCGAGCAGCGTATGGCTACACCTTC

d_gene: NA
j_gene: TRBJ1-1
v_gene: TRBV29-1
abundance: few
CDR3aa: CSSLHPLGEAFF
CDR3nt: TGCAGCTCCCTCCATCCTTTGGGGGAAGCTTTCTTT

d_gene: NA
j_gene: TRBJ2-4
v_gene: TRBV4-3
abundance: few
CDR3aa: CASSHSDRAKNIQYF
CDR3nt: TGCGCCAGCAGCCACTCAGACAGGGCCAAAAACATTCAGTACTTC

d_gene: NA
j_gene: TRBJ1-2
v_gene: TRBV20-1
abundance: many
CDR3aa: CSARVQLLDGYTF
CDR3nt: TGCAGTGCTAGAGTGCAGCTGCTTGATGGCTACACCTTC

d_gene: NA
j_gene: TRBJ1-3
v_gene: TRBV27
abundance: few
CDR3aa: CASRRNSGYSGNTIYF
CDR3nt: TGTGCCAGCAGAAGAAACTCGGGGTACTCTGGAAACACCATATATTTT

d_gene: NA
j_gene: TRBJ2-1
v_gene: TRBV12-3/TRBV12-4
abundance: many
CDR3aa: CASSRYEQFF
CDR3nt: TGTGCCAGCAGTCGGTATGAGCAGTTCTTC

d_gene: NA
j_gene: TRBJ1-1
v_gene: TRBV28
abundance: few
CDR3aa: CASSLIQPINTEAFF
CDR3nt: TGTGCCAGCAGTTTGATACAACCGATAAACACTGAAGCTTTCTTT

d_gene: TRBD2
j_gene: TRBJ2-1
v_gene: TRBV24-1
abundance: NA
CDR3aa: CATSDSTSGGAGYNEQFF
CDR3nt: TGTGCCACCAGTGATTCGACTAGCGGGGGGGCAGGCTACAATGAGCAGTTCTTC

d_gene: NA
j_gene: TRBJ1-1
v_gene: TRBV20-1
abundance: many
CDR3aa: CSAGRGSLDTEAFF
CDR3nt: TGCAGTGCGGGGCGGGGATCCTTAGACACTGAAGCTTTCTTT

d_gene: NA
j_gene: TRBJ1-4
v_gene: TRBV6-1
abundance: NA
CDR3aa: CASSGTGRHNEKLFF
CDR3nt: TGTGCCAGCAGTGGTACGGGACGGCATAATGAAAAACTGTTTTTT

d_gene: NA
j_gene: TRBJ2-3
v_gene: TRBV10-3
abundance: many
CDR3aa: CAISDGARISTDTQYF
CDR3nt: TGTGCCATCAGTGATGGGGCCAGGATTAGCACAGATACGCAGTATTTT

d_gene: NA
j_gene: TRBJ2-2
v_gene: TRBV5-1
abundance: many
CDR3aa: CASRLGLAGELFF
CDR3nt: TGCGCCAGCAGACTGGGGCTTGCCGGGGAGCTGTTTTTT

d_gene: NA
j_gene: TRBJ2-4
v_gene: TRBV4-2
abundance: NA
CDR3aa: CASSDRNLAKNIQYF
CDR3nt: TGTGCCAGCAGCGACAGAAATCTAGCCAAAAACATTCAGTACTTC

d_gene: NA
j_gene: TRBJ2-2
v_gene: TRBV30
abundance: NA
CDR3aa: CAWHNRNTGELFF
CDR3nt: TGTGCCTGGCACAACAGAAACACCGGGGAGCTGTTTTTT

d_gene: NA
j_gene: TRBJ2-3
v_gene: TRBV20-1
abundance: NA
CDR3aa: CSAPITDTQYF
CDR3nt: TGCAGTGCCCCGATTACAGATACGCAGTATTTT

d_gene: TRBD1
j_gene: TRBJ1-4
v_gene: TRBV6-1
abundance: NA
CDR3aa: CASGQGHRSEKLFF
CDR3nt: TGTGCCTCGGGACAGGGCCATCGGAGCGAAAAACTGTTTTTT

d_gene: TRBD1
j_gene: TRBJ1-2
v_gene: TRBV9
abundance: few
CDR3aa: CASSFTGTGKISTHGYTF
CDR3nt: TGTGCCAGCAGCTTCACCGGGACAGGGAAGATATCGACCCATGGCTACACCTTC

d_gene: NA
j_gene: TRBJ2-1
v_gene: TRBV11-2
abundance: NA
CDR3aa: CASDRSEGEQFF
CDR3nt: TGTGCCAGCGATCGTTCAGAGGGTGAGCAGTTCTTC

d_gene: NA
j_gene: TRBJ1-3
v_gene: TRBV6-1
abundance: few
CDR3aa: CASSTPSGGSRNTIYF
CDR3nt: TGTGCCAGCAGTACCCCCTCCGGAGGCTCTAGAAACACCATATATTTT

d_gene: TRBD1
j_gene: TRBJ1-2
v_gene: TRBV5-6
abundance: NA
CDR3aa: CASSLGGQTPYGYTF
CDR3nt: TGTGCCAGCAGCTTGGGGGGACAGACCCCATATGGCTACACCTTC

d_gene: NA
j_gene: TRBJ2-5
v_gene: TRBV7-2
abundance: NA
CDR3aa: CASSRKTNGWIPETQYF
CDR3nt: TGTGCCAGCAGCAGAAAAACAAATGGCTGGATTCCGGAGACCCAGTACTTC

d_gene: NA
j_gene: TRBJ2-5
v_gene: TRBV5-1
abundance: NA
CDR3aa: CASSFESETQYF
CDR3nt: TGCGCCAGCAGCTTTGAATCGGAGACCCAGTACTTC

d_gene: TRBD1
j_gene: TRBJ2-1
v_gene: TRBV19
abundance: few
CDR3aa: CASSPTLQGYEQFF
CDR3nt: TGTGCCAGTAGTCCCACCCTACAGGGGTACGAGCAGTTCTTC

d_gene: NA
j_gene: TRBJ2-1
v_gene: TRBV12-3/TRBV12-4
abundance: few
CDR3aa: CASSLISADNNEQFF
CDR3nt: TGTGCCAGCAGTTTAATATCCGCAGATAACAATGAGCAGTTCTTC

d_gene: NA
j_gene: TRBJ1-1
v_gene: TRBV5-6
abundance: few
CDR3aa: CASGPRMNTEAFF
CDR3nt: TGTGCCAGCGGCCCCCGTATGAACACTGAAGCTTTCTTT

d_gene: NA
j_gene: TRBJ2-7
v_gene: TRBV3-1
abundance: NA
CDR3aa: CASSQDGTDGSYEQYF
CDR3nt: TGTGCCAGCAGCCAAGACGGGACTGATGGCTCCTACGAGCAGTACTTC

d_gene: NA
j_gene: TRBJ2-7
v_gene: TRBV6-1
abundance: few
CDR3aa: CASSRIDGYEQYF
CDR3nt: TGTGCCAGCAGCCGGATAGACGGGTACGAGCAGTACTTC

d_gene: NA
j_gene: TRBJ1-2
v_gene: TRBV20-1
abundance: NA
CDR3aa: CSAQGQLFEGYTF
CDR3nt: TGCAGTGCTCAGGGACAACTCTTCGAGGGCTACACCTTC

d_gene: NA
j_gene: TRBJ2-3
v_gene: TRBV12-3/TRBV12-4
abundance: many
CDR3aa: CASSLRYRGTDTQYF
CDR3nt: TGTGCCAGCAGTTTACGCTACCGAGGGACAGATACGCAGTATTTT

d_gene: TRBD1
j_gene: TRBJ2-2
v_gene: TRBV12-3/TRBV12-4
abundance: NA
CDR3aa: CASSVGTGRGELFF
CDR3nt: TGTGCCAGCAGTGTGGGGACAGGTCGTGGGGAGCTTTTTTTT

d_gene: NA
j_gene: TRBJ2-3
v_gene: TRBV12-3/TRBV12-4
abundance: many
CDR3aa: CASSFGLTDTQYF
CDR3nt: TGTGCCAGCAGTTTCGGGCTCACAGATACGCAGTATTTT

d_gene: NA
j_gene: TRBJ1-3
v_gene: TRBV6-5
abundance: few
CDR3aa: CASSYSTGMGGNTIYF
CDR3nt: TGTGCCAGCAGTTACTCGACTGGGATGGGCGGAAACACCATATATTTT

d_gene: NA
j_gene: TRBJ2-2
v_gene: TRBV2
abundance: few
CDR3aa: CASTQGGSGELFF
CDR3nt: TGTGCCAGCACCCAAGGGGGAAGCGGGGAGCTGTTTTTT

d_gene: NA
j_gene: TRBJ2-2
v_gene: TRBV4-2
abundance: NA
CDR3aa: CASSKPGVGTGELFF
CDR3nt: TGTGCCAGCAGCAAACCAGGGGTGGGCACCGGGGAGCTGTTTTTT

d_gene: TRBD1
j_gene: TRBJ2-7
v_gene: TRBV28
abundance: NA
CDR3aa: CKTNRPGGEQYF
CDR3nt: TGTAAGACTAACAGGCCAGGGGGCGAGCAGTACTTC

d_gene: TRBD1
j_gene: TRBJ1-2
v_gene: TRBV5-4
abundance: NA
CDR3aa: CASSPDRRFNYGYTF
CDR3nt: TGTGCCAGCAGCCCGGACAGGAGATTTAACTATGGCTACACCTTC

d_gene: NA
j_gene: TRBJ2-7
v_gene: TRBV4-3
abundance: many
CDR3aa: CASSRGTAYEQYF
CDR3nt: TGTGCCAGCAGCCGCGGGACAGCCTACGAGCAGTACTTC

d_gene: NA
j_gene: TRBJ1-5
v_gene: TRBV20-1
abundance: few
CDR3aa: CSARDSQGGQPQHF
CDR3nt: TGCAGTGCTAGAGATAGCCAGGGTGGCCAGCCCCAGCATTTT

d_gene: TRBD1
j_gene: TRBJ1-5
v_gene: TRBV20-1
abundance: NA
CDR3aa: CSVLTGEGGQPQHF
CDR3nt: TGCAGTGTTCTGACAGGGGAGGGGGGTCAGCCCCAGCATTTT

d_gene: NA
j_gene: TRBJ1-2
v_gene: TRBV20-1
abundance: few
CDR3aa: CSARVTAFNYGYTF
CDR3nt: TGCAGTGCTAGAGTGACAGCCTTTAACTATGGCTACACCTTC